This is a list of T cell receptor beta chains from one sample in a study of blood T cell repertoires in COVID-19. Sequencing used immunoSEQ multiplex PCR; TCRdb keeps in-frame clones, though not all of them. The sample carries fewer than 250,000 clones, approximately 86% recorded once. Sequenced sample: peripheral blood. Receptors were obtained from a human donor in a cohort sampled during active COVID-19. CDR3s leave out the opening cysteine and the closing phenylalanine or tryptophan. The D gene is left open where the match is weak.

V gene,J gene,D gene,CDR3 protein
TRBV6-5,TRBJ2-7,-,ASSYSGSRAHYEQY
TRBV19,TRBJ2-3,-,ASSIRQGWQSTDTQY
TRBV2,TRBJ1-1,-,ASSEQGFGNTEAF
TRBV25-1,TRBJ1-5,-,ASSRPNPGGNQPQH
TRBV15,TRBJ1-5,-,ATSRSDRNPNQPQH
TRBV24-1,TRBJ1-5,-,ATSDLGAPQH
TRBV28,TRBJ2-1,-,ASSLSPYNEQF
TRBV28,TRBJ1-1,-,ASSLRVGAMNTEAF
TRBV6-5,TRBJ2-5,-,ASTSPETQY
TRBV5-6,TRBJ2-7,-,ASSLGTTYEQY
TRBV4-2,TRBJ1-4,TRBD1,ASSDRTGGNEKLF
TRBV7-9,TRBJ2-7,TRBD1,ASSFGQAAYEQY
TRBV5-4,TRBJ2-5,TRBD1,ASSTPGQGPETQY
TRBV29-1,TRBJ2-7,TRBD1,SVGTGRYEQY
TRBV18,TRBJ1-1,-,ASSPRVKNTEAF
TRBV3-1/TRBV3-2,TRBJ2-5,TRBD1,ASSFRDRSETQY
TRBV7-3,TRBJ1-2,-,ASSLGAQGLYGYT
TRBV4-1,TRBJ2-2,TRBD2,ASSRETSGTGELF
TRBV28,TRBJ1-5,TRBD1,ASSSPRAGGRPQH
TRBV6-1,TRBJ2-1,TRBD2,ASSEGGPGLALGNEQF
TRBV10-2,TRBJ2-1,TRBD2,ASSERASGLEQF
TRBV6-4,TRBJ2-3,TRBD1,ASSPGTGESDTQY
TRBV7-2,TRBJ1-5,TRBD1,ASSPRTGLGQPQH
TRBV10-3,TRBJ2-3,-,AISESPGSGDTQY
TRBV11-2,TRBJ2-1,-,ASSLDRNEQF
TRBV11-3,TRBJ2-5,TRBD1,ASSRGQGAETQY
TRBV28,TRBJ2-5,TRBD2,ASSFAGAGEETQY